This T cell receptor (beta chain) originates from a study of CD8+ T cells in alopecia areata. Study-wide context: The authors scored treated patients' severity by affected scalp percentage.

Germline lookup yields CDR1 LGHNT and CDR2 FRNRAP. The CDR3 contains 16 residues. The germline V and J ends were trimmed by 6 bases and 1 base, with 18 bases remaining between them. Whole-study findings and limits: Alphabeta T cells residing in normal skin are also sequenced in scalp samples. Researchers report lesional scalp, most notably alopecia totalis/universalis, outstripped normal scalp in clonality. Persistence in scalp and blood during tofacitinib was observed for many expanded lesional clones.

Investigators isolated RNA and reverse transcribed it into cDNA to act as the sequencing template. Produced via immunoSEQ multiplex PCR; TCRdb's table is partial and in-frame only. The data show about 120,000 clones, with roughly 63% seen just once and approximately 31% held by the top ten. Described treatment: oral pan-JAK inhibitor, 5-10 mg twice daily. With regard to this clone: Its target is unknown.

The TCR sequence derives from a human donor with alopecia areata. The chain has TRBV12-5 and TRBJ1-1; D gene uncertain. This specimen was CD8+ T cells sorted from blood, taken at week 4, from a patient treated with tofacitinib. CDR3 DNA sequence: TGTGCTAGTGGCAGTTCTTATAATGCTGGGAACACTGAAGCTTTCTTT. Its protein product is CASGSSYNAGNTEAFF.